This T cell receptor (beta chain) is drawn from a study of response to subunit inactivated influenza vaccine. After removal of 5 bases from V and 4 bases from J, the junction contained 5 bases not matched to a gene. Germline V gives CDR1 SGHTA, CDR2 FQGNSA. This CDR3 is built from 13 residues. Via MiXCR, TCRdb re-called the RT-PCR reads, giving one row per CDR3 protein. This sample has 500,000 to 700,000 distinct CDR3 sequences, with less than 25% found just once. This clonotype was recorded at least ten times. These data also formed part of another study, on T cells expressing NK-cell markers. This second study notes: It was by 5'RACE template switching with UMIs that TCR beta cDNA was made. Several donors likewise had their CD3+CD56-NKG2C+ fraction led by these clonotypes.

This sequence was found in a man aged 50-59 years who received an inactivated influenza vaccine. This chain uses TRBV7-2 with TRBJ2-7; 7 positions match TRBD1. Material: CD4+ T cells sorted from PBMCs, obtained 11 to 12 days after vaccination. The CDR3 nucleotides are TGTGCCAGCAGCCCTCGACAGGGATACGAGCAGTACTTC. It yields the protein CASSPRQGYEQYF.